The clone carrying this TCR beta chain was seen just once. The antigen is not known. The conserved closing phenylalanine or tryptophan is absent in this CDR3, likely reflecting a read error. The data were taken from a study of tumor and adjacent non-tumor tissue in lung cancer. Regarding the study as a whole: Normal lung showed higher cumulative top 100 clone frequency than tumor.

No cell sorting was done before RNA was extracted from the tissue. The library came from three nested PCR rounds adapted from ARM-PCR protocols. TCRdb re-derived calls from the multiplex PCR reads in MiXCR, one entry per CDR3 protein. Among 84,000 or so distinct CDR3 sequences listed, around two thirds were seen once. This clonotype originated in a man between 65 and 85 years old with non-small cell lung cancer. Sequences were obtained from lung tumor tissue.

The CDR3 DNA is TGTGCCAGCCATCTGATAAGGGGGGACAAAGCTTTCCTT. It translates to CASHLIRGDKAFL. The chain links TRBV12-3 or TRBV12-4 to TRBJ1-1; a possible D gene is TRBD1 (6 bases). This CDR3 is built from 13 residues. V was shortened by 8 bases and J by 9 bases, with 19 bases between the two germline ends.